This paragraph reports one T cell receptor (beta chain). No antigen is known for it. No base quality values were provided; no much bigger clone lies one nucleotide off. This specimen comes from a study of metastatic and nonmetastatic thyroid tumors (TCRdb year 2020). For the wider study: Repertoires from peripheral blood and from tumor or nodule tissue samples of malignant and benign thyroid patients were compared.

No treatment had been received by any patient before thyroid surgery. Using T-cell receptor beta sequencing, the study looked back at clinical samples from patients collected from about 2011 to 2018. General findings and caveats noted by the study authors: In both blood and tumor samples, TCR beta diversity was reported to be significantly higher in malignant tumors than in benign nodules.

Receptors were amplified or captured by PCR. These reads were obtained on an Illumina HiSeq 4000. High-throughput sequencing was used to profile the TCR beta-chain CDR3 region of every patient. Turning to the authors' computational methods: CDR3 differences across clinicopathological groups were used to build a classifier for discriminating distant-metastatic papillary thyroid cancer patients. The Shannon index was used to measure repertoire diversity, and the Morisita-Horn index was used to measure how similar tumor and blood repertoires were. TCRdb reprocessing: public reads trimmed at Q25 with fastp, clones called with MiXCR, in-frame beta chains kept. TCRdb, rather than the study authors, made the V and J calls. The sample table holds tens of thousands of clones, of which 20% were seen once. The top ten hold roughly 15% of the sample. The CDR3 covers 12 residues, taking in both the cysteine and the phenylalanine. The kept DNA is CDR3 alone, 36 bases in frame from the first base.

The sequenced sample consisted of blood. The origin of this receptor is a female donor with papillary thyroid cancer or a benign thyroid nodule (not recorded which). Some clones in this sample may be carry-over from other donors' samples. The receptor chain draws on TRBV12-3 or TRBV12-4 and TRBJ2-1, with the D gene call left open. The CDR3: CAISLVDNEQFF. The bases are TGTGCTATCAGTTTAGTCGACAATGAGCAGTTCTTC.